These T cell receptor beta chains were read from a single sample in a study of blood T cell repertoires in COVID-19. This table comes from immunoSEQ multiplex PCR, and its TCRdb copy is limited to in-frame clones, with some not included. The table records 200,000 to 250,000 clones, just over 85% of them present only once. The sequencing sample was made of PBMCs or T cells enriched from blood (not recorded which). The receptor source for this set is a woman aged 50 to 60 with acute COVID-19. The CDR3 runs from the conserved cysteine through the conserved F or W. The D gene is left open where the match is weak. Size tells how often a clone was seen (once, few, many) or the class of an expanded clone, and some rows leave it out.

V gene	J gene	D gene	clone size	CDR3 protein	CDR3 DNA
TRBV11-2	TRBJ2-1	NA	NA	CASSLDRASDSYNEQFF	TGTGCCAGCAGCTTAGATCGGGCTAGCGACTCCTACAATGAGCAGTTCTTC
TRBV7-6	TRBJ2-3	NA	once	CASSLRRANTDTQYF	TGTGCCAGCAGCTTAAGGAGGGCAAACACAGATACGCAGTATTTT
TRBV2	TRBJ2-5	TRBD2	few	CASRGLAGGRRETQYF	TGTGCCAGCAGGGGACTAGCGGGAGGGAGGAGAGAGACCCAGTACTTC
TRBV28	TRBJ2-1	NA	NA	CATTPGRGQFF	TGTGCCACCACCCCAGGGCGAGGGCAGTTCTTC
TRBV28	TRBJ2-3	TRBD2	NA	CASSLAGVADTQYF	TGTGCCAGCAGTTTAGCGGGAGTGGCAGATACGCAGTATTTT
TRBV20-1	TRBJ2-1	NA	once	CSARVSVEQFF	TGCAGTGCCAGAGTCAGTGTTGAGCAGTTCTTC
TRBV25-1	TRBJ2-7	TRBD1	NA	CASNLGTGGDNEQYF	TGTGCCAGCAACCTAGGGACAGGGGGCGACAACGAGCAGTACTTC
TRBV24-1	TRBJ1-5	TRBD1	NA	CATSDSLWDRDDQPQHF	TGTGCCACCAGTGATTCCCTTTGGGACAGGGACGATCAGCCCCAGCATTTT
TRBV20-1	TRBJ2-5	NA	NA	CSASGAIETQYF	TGCAGTGCTAGTGGGGCGATCGAGACCCAGTACTTC
TRBV10-3	TRBJ1-3	NA	NA	CATRREPSGNTIYF	TGTGCCACTAGGCGGGAGCCCTCTGGAAACACCATATATTTT
TRBV5-1	TRBJ1-1	TRBD1	NA	CASSSTDRGRGNTEAFF	TGCGCCAGCAGCTCGACCGACAGGGGGAGGGGGAACACTGAAGCTTTCTTT
TRBV6-6	TRBJ1-3	NA	NA	CASSLGGGRGSGNTIYF	TGTGCCAGCAGTCTTGGGGGGGGGCGGGGATCTGGAAACACCATATATTTT
TRBV12-3/TRBV12-4	TRBJ1-1	NA	NA	CASTGGVSEAFF	TGTGCCAGCACCGGGGGAGTGTCTGAAGCTTTCTTT
TRBV19	TRBJ2-7	TRBD1	once	CASSIIDRGHDEQYF	TGTGCCAGTAGTATCATCGACAGGGGGCACGACGAGCAGTACTTC
TRBV7-9	TRBJ2-4	NA	NA	CASSPGQFLSKNIQYF	TGTGCCAGCAGCCCGGGACAATTCCTTTCCAAAAACATTCAGTACTTC
TRBV28	TRBJ2-7	NA	NA	CASSFFSVGSGRFSSYEQYF	TGTGCCAGCAGTTTTTTTTCGGTCGGTAGCGGAAGATTCAGCTCCTACGAGCAGTACTTC
TRBV3-1/TRBV3-2	TRBJ2-7	TRBD2	NA	CASSQPSGISYEQYF	TGTGCCAGCAGCCAGCCTAGCGGGATCTCCTACGAGCAGTACTTC
TRBV5-1	TRBJ2-5	NA	NA	CASSLVSGVQGGETQYF	TGCGCCAGCAGCTTGGTGTCAGGGGTCCAGGGTGGTGAGACCCAGTACTTC
TRBV28	TRBJ2-7	TRBD1	NA	CASNPRGTGHYEQYF	TGTGCCAGCAATCCTCGGGGGACAGGGCACTACGAGCAGTACTTC
TRBV28	TRBJ2-7	TRBD1	NA	CASSWGQGVSEQYF	TGTGCCAGCAGTTGGGGACAGGGAGTCTCCGAGCAGTACTTC
TRBV19	TRBJ1-1	NA	NA	CASSITVNTEAFF	TGTGCCAGTAGTATTACAGTGAACACTGAAGCTTTCTTT
TRBV11-3	TRBJ2-7	TRBD2	few	CASSFSSGAGYEQYF	TGTGCCAGCAGCTTTAGTAGCGGGGCCGGTTACGAGCAGTACTTC
TRBV9	TRBJ2-2	TRBD2	NA	CASSVDGGRATGELFF	TGTGCCAGCAGCGTAGATGGCGGGAGGGCCACCGGGGAGCTGTTTTTT
TRBV6-5	TRBJ2-2	NA	once	CASSYEAGHTGELFF	TGTGCCAGCAGTTACGAGGCAGGGCACACCGGGGAGCTGTTTTTT
TRBV29-1	TRBJ1-4	NA	NA	CSVGSGRINEKLFF	TGCAGCGTTGGTTCGGGTCGGATAAATGAAAAACTGTTTTTT
TRBV20-1	TRBJ2-3	NA	NA	CSASVQDTDTQYF	TGCAGTGCTAGTGTTCAGGACACAGATACGCAGTATTTT
TRBV2	TRBJ2-2	TRBD2	NA	CASTRGAGVATGELFF	TGTGCCAGCACTCGAGGGGCGGGAGTAGCTACCGGGGAGCTGTTTTTT
TRBV7-2	TRBJ2-5	TRBD1	few	CASSSLTGGETQYF	TGTGCCAGCAGCTCACTGACAGGGGGAGAGACCCAGTACTTC
TRBV30	TRBJ2-3	TRBD2	NA	CAWSRLAGVTDTQYF	TGTGCCTGGAGTAGGCTAGCGGGAGTTACAGATACGCAGTATTTT
TRBV19	TRBJ2-6	NA	NA	CASTPVWGDGANVLTF	TGTGCCAGCACACCTGTGTGGGGCGACGGGGCCAACGTCCTGACTTTC
TRBV6-1	TRBJ1-5	TRBD1	NA	CASSEDRGLSQHF	TGTGCCAGCAGTGAGGACAGGGGGTTGTCCCAGCATTTT
TRBV30	TRBJ1-5	NA	NA	CAWSGGGSNQPQHF	TGTGCCTGGAGTGGGGGAGGGAGCAATCAGCCCCAGCATTTT
TRBV10-1	TRBJ2-1	TRBD2	once	CASTTVPREGDNEQFF	TGCGCCAGCACCACGGTGCCTCGGGAGGGCGACAATGAGCAGTTCTTC
TRBV24-1	TRBJ2-3	TRBD1	NA	CATGTGTPDTQYF	TGTGCCACCGGGACAGGGACCCCAGATACGCAGTATTTT
TRBV18	TRBJ1-2	TRBD1	NA	CASSPGTGREGYTF	TGTGCCAGCTCACCCGGGACAGGGCGAGAGGGCTACACCTTC
TRBV6-6	TRBJ1-2	NA	NA	CASSQPGGKGNYGYTF	TGTGCCAGCAGCCAACCGGGAGGGAAAGGGAACTATGGCTACACCTTC
TRBV24-1	TRBJ2-1	TRBD1	few	CATSDPSGGLYNEQFF	TGTGCCACCAGTGACCCTTCAGGGGGTCTATACAATGAGCAGTTCTTC